One and the same sample provided the 21 T cell receptor beta chains below, sequenced in a study of cytomegalovirus exposure and HLA in healthy donors. Generated by immunoSEQ multiplex PCR, the TCRdb table keeps only in-frame clones and is missing some. The sample consists of approximately 260,000 clones, 70% to 90% of them appearing once. Sequences were obtained from PBMCs. The source is a woman aged 18-35 years in good health and CMV-seronegative.

V is TRBV5-1 and J is TRBJ2-7, with TRBD1 matching 7 bases. The CDR3 loop spans 13 amino acids. CDR1 and CDR2 (germline): SGHRS, YFSETQ. The trim removed 5 bases at V and 0 bases at J, leaving 2 bases unmatched. The CDR3 protein is CASRGTVSYEQYF. For the CDR3, the DNA is TGCGCCAGCAGAGGGACAGTCTCCTACGAGCAGTACTTC.

This clone was found once. The chain combines TRBV6-5 with TRBJ2-1; 12 bases are a match to TRBD2. CDR3 length equals 15 residues. Losses at the gene ends were 7 bases for V and 2 bases for J; bases not matched to a gene: 3. Per germline, CDR1 MNHEY and CDR2 SVGAGI. For the CDR3, the DNA is TGTGCCAGCAAGACTAGCGGGGGAGCCTACAATGAGCAGTTCTTC. It specifies CASKTSGGAYNEQFF.

In this sample, this clone turned up a few times. This CDR3 is CASSETGVSDTQYF. In DNA form, the CDR3 reads TGTGCCAGCAGTGAAACGGGAGTCTCAGATACGCAGTATTTT. J is TRBJ2-3 and V is TRBV2; D may be TRBD2 (6 bases). Trimming cost V 2 bases and J 4 bases, with 10 bases left between them. The CDR3 is 14 amino acids. CDR1 is SNHLY, CDR2 FYNNEI, per germline.

A remark on this clone: Within the sample, other DNA sequences also encode this same CDR3. This chain connects TRBV7-2 to TRBJ2-7; maybe TRBD2 (7 bases). The CDR3 sequence is 16 residues long. V gave up 1 base and J gave up 1 base, with 14 bases separating them. Germline CDR1 is SGHTA and CDR2 is FQGNSA. CDR3 DNA: TGTGCCAGCAGCTTAGGCTCGGGGGGCGGTTCCTACGAGCAGTACTTC. It specifies CASSLGSGGGSYEQYF.

V gene TRBV6-1 combines with J gene TRBJ2-7; 8 nucleotides match TRBD2. The germline gives CDR1 MNHNS, CDR2 SASEGT. V lost 1 base to trimming and J lost 5 bases; unmatched junction nucleotides: 4. The CDR3 totals 14 residues. The CDR3 coding sequence is TGTGCCAGCAGTGAAGGGACTAGCCAAAACGAGCAGTACTTC. It specifies CASSEGTSQNEQYF.

The chain carries TRBV2 and TRBJ2-1; D is ambiguous. Germline CDR1 and CDR2: SNHLY and FYNNEI. The CDR3 contains 15 residues. Trimming pared 6 bases from V and 0 bases from J, leaving 12 bases between. The CDR3 region has the DNA TGTGCCAGCAGAAGCCACAGCAGCTCCTACAATGAGCAGTTCTTC. It specifies CASRSHSSSYNEQFF.

J is TRBJ2-7 and V is TRBV19, with 9 positions matching TRBD1. The CDR3 contains 13 residues. J gave up 6 bases and V 5 bases, and 5 bases lay outside the gene matches. CDR1 and CDR2 (germline): LNHDA, SQIVND (reference sequence). As DNA, the CDR3 is TGTGCCAGTAGTTCCCAGACAGGGGGCGAGCAGTACTTC. Its translation is CASSSQTGGEQYF. The full variable domain, completed using reference TRBV19 and TRBJ2-7, is DGGITQSPKYLFRKEGQNVTLSCEQNLNHDAMYWYRQDPGQGLRLIYYSQIVNDFQKGDIAEGYSVSREKKESFPLTVTSAQKNPTAFYLCASSSQTGGEQYFGPGTRLTVT.

V gene TRBV28 combines with J gene TRBJ2-7, with 7 bases fitting TRBD1. The CDR3 totals 14 residues. With V trimmed by 2 bases and J by 5 bases, 6 bases remained unmatched. CDR1 and CDR2 from the germline V gene are MDHEN and SYDVKM. The CDR3 DNA follows: TGTGCCAGCAGTTTAAACAGGGGTAAAGACGAGCAGTACTTC. It specifies CASSLNRGKDEQYF.

The chain carries TRBV27 and TRBJ1-2, with TRBD1 as a possible D gene (6 bases). The germline V and J ends were trimmed by 2 bases and 3 bases, with 7 bases remaining between them. CDR1 is MNHEY and CDR2 is SMNVEV in the germline V gene (reference sequence). The CDR3 loop spans 13 amino acids. The CDR3 spells CASSLTGYYGYTF. As DNA, the CDR3 is TGTGCCAGCAGTTTAACAGGGTACTATGGCTACACCTTC.

The chain links TRBV5-6 to TRBJ1-1; weak D call: TRBD1 (5 bases). This CDR3 is built from 13 residues. Trimming cost V 1 base and J 4 bases, with 8 bases left between them. Looked up from germline, CDR1 is SGHDT and CDR2 is YYEEEE. The chain's CDR3 is CASSLLGGTEAFF. In DNA, the CDR3 is TGTGCCAGCAGCTTGTTGGGGGGCACTGAAGCTTTCTTT.

The gene calls are TRBV2 and TRBJ1-1, with TRBD1 matching 8 bases. The J segment lost 3 bases and the V segment lost 8 bases, leaving 11 bases of the junction unmatched. The CDR3 contains 15 residues. The germline CDR1 and CDR2 sequences are SNHLY and FYNNEI. CDR3 nucleotide sequence: TGTGCCAGCCCGACCGACAGGGGCAGTTACACTGAAGCTTTCTTT. It translates to CASPTDRGSYTEAFF.

The chain couples TRBV4-3 to TRBJ1-1; no reliable D call. Trimming stripped 0 bases from V and 5 bases from J, with 13 bases between. Per the germline V gene, CDR1 is LGHNA and CDR2 is YSLEER. The CDR3 extends over 15 amino acids. In nucleotides, the CDR3 is TGCGCCAGCAGCCAAGATCGGAGGATTGGGACTGAAGCTTTCTTT. It codes for CASSQDRRIGTEAFF.

The chain links TRBV11-2 to TRBJ2-5, with 7 bases identical to TRBD1. The CDR3 totals 15 residues. The junction had 8 bases not matched to a gene; V was cut back by 5 bases and J by 2 bases. Germline CDR1 SGHAT, CDR2 FQNNGV. CDR3 DNA: TGTGCCAGCAGCCCGTGGACAGGCAGGCAAGAGACCCAGTACTTC. Its translation is CASSPWTGRQETQYF.

V is TRBV29-1 and J is TRBJ1-2; D not certain. There are 13 residues in the CDR3. Trimming removed 4 bases at V and 4 bases at J, with 13 bases between. Per the germline V gene, CDR1 is SQVTM and CDR2 is ANQGSEA. CDR3 sequence: CSVVWQISYGYTF. CDR3 DNA: TGCAGCGTTGTGTGGCAGATCTCCTATGGCTACACCTTC.

This clone was detected only once. The CDR3 is CASSSSGGSETQYF. The CDR3 nucleotides are TGTGCCAGCAGTTCTAGCGGGGGTAGCGAGACCCAGTACTTC. The rearrangement links TRBV27 to TRBJ2-5, with 10 bases matching TRBD2. Germline V gene lookup returns CDR1 MNHEY and CDR2 SMNVEV (reference sequence). The V segment lost 4 bases and the J segment 5 bases; nucleotides outside the gene matches: 4. The CDR3 is 14 residues long.

The chain is built from TRBV11-3 and TRBJ2-5; a weak D match, TRBD1 (5 bases). Trimming shortened V by 5 bases and J by 4 bases, and 17 bases separated the two germline ends. The CDR3 is 15 amino acids. Germline CDR1 reads SGHNT; CDR2 reads YENEEA. The DNA for the CDR3 is TGTGCCAGCAGCCTTAGTACCCAGGGTGGAGAGACCCAGTACTTC. Protein: CASSLSTQGGETQYF.

This clone occurred once. The rearrangement joins TRBV28 to TRBJ2-7; TRBD2 agrees at 10 bases. Germline V CDR1 and CDR2: MDHEN, SYDVKM. The ends lost 3 bases at V and 0 bases at J; junction bases unmatched: 11. This CDR3 region has 18 residues. CDR3 loop: CASSFPASSGRLSYEQYF. The CDR3, as DNA: TGTGCCAGCAGTTTCCCCGCAAGTAGCGGGAGGCTCTCCTACGAGCAGTACTTC.

The rearrangement links TRBV5-1 to TRBJ1-6; 10 bases align to TRBD1. Germline CDR1 reads SGHRS; CDR2 reads YFSETQ. This CDR3 contains 16 residues. With 0 bases clipped from V and 7 bases from J, the junction kept 4 bases outside the gene matches. The DNA for the CDR3 is TGCGCCAGCAGCTTGGGACAGGGGGCTTGGAATTCACCCCTCCACTTT. Translation: CASSLGQGAWNSPLHF.

About this clone itself: At the DNA level, this CDR3 is encoded by other sequences in the same sample as well. The chain carries TRBV6-5 and TRBJ2-7; 10 bases map to TRBD1. This CDR3 region has 13 residues. With V trimmed by 5 bases and J by 5 bases, 3 bases remained unmatched. CDR1 MNHEY and CDR2 SVGAGI come from the germline V gene. This CDR3 is CASSRDRGHEQYF. The CDR3 region has the DNA TGTGCCAGCAGTCGCGACAGGGGGCACGAGCAGTACTTC.

V gene TRBV14 combines with J gene TRBJ1-2, with D perhaps TRBD1 (6 bases). CDR1 SGHDN and CDR2 FVKESK come from the germline V gene. This CDR3 has 15 residues. V was clipped by 5 bases and J by 4 bases, with 17 bases between them. CDR3 protein: CASSFGGAVRYGYTF. The CDR3 region has the DNA TGTGCCAGCAGCTTTGGGGGGGCCGTTCGCTATGGCTACACCTTC.

The chain recombines TRBV13 with TRBJ1-3; D may be TRBD1 (5 bases). The CDR3 totals 15 residues. Trimming removed 4 bases from V and 3 bases from J, with 13 bases in between. CDR1 and CDR2 from the germline V gene are PRHDT and FYEKMQ (reference sequence). DNA of the CDR3: TGTGCCAGCAGCTCGACCGGGGGGGTTGGAAACACCATATATTTT. It specifies CASSSTGGVGNTIYF.